Following are 7 T cell receptor beta chains from one sample sequenced in a study of blood T cell repertoires in COVID-19. Libraries were prepared by immunoSEQ multiplex PCR; TCRdb keeps only in-frame clonotypes and omits some of them. The sample lists 150,000 to 200,000 clones; roughly 84% were seen once. The sequenced material came from PBMCs or T cells enriched from blood (not recorded which). The receptors here all came from a middle-aged man who had recovered from COVID-19.

The CDR3 spells CASRGAASNEKLFF. The CDR3 DNA reads as TGTGCCAGTAGGGGGGCAGCTTCTAATGAAAAACTGTTTTTT. This chain joins TRBV19 and TRBJ1-4, with D possibly matching TRBD1 (6 bases). This CDR3 is 14 amino acids long. The V end lost 6 bases, the J end lost 3 bases, and 11 bases lay between the germline ends. CDR1 and CDR2 (germline): LNHDA, SQIVND (reference sequence). The full variable domain, its missing parts supplied by reference TRBV19 and TRBJ1-4, is DGGITQSPKYLFRKEGQNVTLSCEQNLNHDAMYWYRQDPGQGLRLIYYSQIVNDFQKGDIAEGYSVSREKKESFPLTVTSAQKNPTAFYLCASRGAASNEKLFFGSGTQLSVL.

This clone came up a few times. The chain carries TRBV5-8 and TRBJ2-7, with 8 bases matching TRBD2. Germline CDR1 and CDR2: SGHTS and YDEGEE. The CDR3 loop spans 15 amino acids. The ends lost 0 bases at V and 7 bases at J; junction bases unmatched: 9. In DNA form, the CDR3 reads TGTGCCAGCAGCTTGGGCCTTAGCGGGACGGGTGAGCAGTACTTC. Its translation: CASSLGLSGTGEQYF.

The rearrangement joins TRBV3-1 (or the pseudogene TRBV3-2) to TRBJ2-3; 10 nucleotides agree with TRBD2. From germline, CDR1 is LGHDT and CDR2 YNNKEL (reference sequence). The CDR3 runs 17 residues. The trim removed 2 bases at V and 5 bases at J, leaving 10 bases unmatched. In DNA, the CDR3 is TGTGCCAGCAGCCAACCCCTCGGGAGCGGGGGGGTAGATACGCAGTATTTT. The encoded protein is CASSQPLGSGGVDTQYF.

This clone showed up just once. The chain has TRBV19 and TRBJ1-1; a possible D gene is TRBD1 (6 bases). The CDR3 has 13 residues. Germline-derived CDR1 and CDR2 are LNHDA and SQIVND (reference sequence). With 4 bases removed from V and 1 base from J, the gap between germline ends came to 7 bases. The CDR3 sequence: CASSNRENTEAFF. The CDR3 DNA follows: TGTGCCAGTAGTAACAGGGAGAACACTGAAGCTTTCTTT.

The chain employs TRBV5-1 and TRBJ2-1; a weak D match, TRBD1 (5 bases). V lost 9 bases and J lost 9, with 22 bases in between. The CDR3 length is 14 residues. The germline V gene has CDR1 SGHRS and CDR2 YFSETQ. This CDR3 is CATSAEPGQSEQFF. The CDR3 bases are TGCGCCACCTCGGCGGAACCAGGGCAATCTGAGCAGTTCTTC.

The chain recombines TRBV11-2 with TRBJ1-6; D is undetermined. The CDR3 has 14 residues. In germline, CDR1 is SGHAT, CDR2 FQNNGV. The ends were cut back, 1 base at V and 9 bases at J, with 10 bases in the middle. CDR3 nucleotides: TGTGCCAGCAGCTTAGCCCAACGGGTTTCACCCCTCCACTTT. Translating gives CASSLAQRVSPLHF.

The CDR3 nucleotides are TGCGCCAGCAGCCAAGCCCAGGGAGGGTACAATGAGCAGTTCTTC. It specifies CASSQAQGGYNEQFF. This chain connects TRBV4-1 to TRBJ2-1; 7 bases agree with TRBD2. The germline CDR1 and CDR2 sequences are MGHRA and YSYEKL. The CDR3 extends over 15 amino acids. V trimming: 1 base; J trimming: 4 bases; junction bases outside the gene matches: 4.